These T cell receptor beta chains were read from a single sample in a study of control samples from healthy donors and cancer patients. TCRdb keeps only in-frame clones here, not all; method: immunoSEQ multiplex PCR. The sample has 95,000 to 150,000 clones, about 90% seen once; the top ten hold over 2.5%. What was sequenced was blood. These receptors were obtained from a man between 60 and 75 years old in good health. The CDR3 runs from the conserved cysteine through the conserved F or W. Each record gives: V gene, D gene, J gene, CDR3 DNA, CDR3 protein. D genes are given only for firm matches.

TRBV2	-	TRBJ1-2	TGTGCCAGCAGGTGGCAGGGTAATGGCTACACCTTC	CASRWQGNGYTF
TRBV28	TRBD1	TRBJ2-7	TGTGCCAGCAGACAGGGGGGCAACTCCTACGAGCAGTACTTC	CASRQGGNSYEQYF
TRBV28	TRBD2	TRBJ2-3	TGTGCCAGCAGCGTAGCGGGGGCTAGCACAGATACGCAGTATTTT	CASSVAGASTDTQYF
TRBV2	-	TRBJ2-5	TGTGCCAGCTTGGTCACAGGGCGGGGGGAGACCCAGTACTTC	CASLVTGRGETQYF
TRBV7-6	-	TRBJ1-1	TGTGCCAGCAGGCAGACAGGATGGAACACTGAAGCTTTCTTT	CASRQTGWNTEAFF
TRBV6-2/TRBV6-3	-	TRBJ2-4	TGTGCCAGCAGTTACCGGGGGGCTGCCAAAAACATTCAGTACTTC	CASSYRGAAKNIQYF
TRBV9	-	TRBJ2-7	TGTGCCAGCAGCGTAATCTCCTGGGGCGAGCAGTACTTC	CASSVISWGEQYF
TRBV7-3	-	TRBJ2-3	TGTGCCAGCAGCTTAATCGCGGGGGATACGCAGTATTTT	CASSLIAGDTQYF
TRBV6-5	-	TRBJ2-7	TGTGCCAGCCAACAGGGTTCCGAGCAGTACTTC	CASQQGSEQYF
TRBV7-2	TRBD2	TRBJ2-1	TGTGCCAGCAGCTTATGGGGGGGCTCCTACAATGAGCAGTTCTTC	CASSLWGGSYNEQFF